This is a list of T cell receptor beta chains from one sample in a study of identical twins. TCRdb re-called the 5' RACE reads with MiXCR, one entry per CDR3 protein. The repertoire holds around 250,000 distinct CDR3 sequences, with roughly 8% as singletons. A further study also used this sample, focusing on yellow fever vaccine responses in identical twins.

Input material: CD8+ T cells sorted from blood. The source of these receptors is a woman younger than 35 in good health. Both conserved end residues are part of each CDR3. Each record gives: D gene, J gene, clone size, V gene, CDR3 protein, CDR3 DNA. A D gene is named only where the DNA matches it firmly. Clone size, where shown, is once, few, many, or a class for clones that have expanded.

TRBD1,TRBJ2-5,many,TRBV7-3,CASSPTGQEETQYF,TGTGCCAGCAGCCCGACAGGGCAGGAAGAGACCCAGTACTTC
TRBD2,TRBJ2-2,few,TRBV3-1,CASRSGGVNTGELFF,TGTGCCAGCCGAAGCGGGGGGGTTAACACCGGGGAGCTGTTTTTT
-,TRBJ2-2,-,TRBV29-1,CSARKGGELFF,TGCAGCGCCAGAAAGGGTGGGGAGCTGTTTTTT
-,TRBJ2-2,once,TRBV30,CASKGSTGELFF,TGTGCCTCTAAGGGGAGCACCGGGGAGCTGTTTTTT
TRBD2,TRBJ2-3,-,TRBV7-3,CASSSAWGGSTDTQYF,TGTGCCAGCAGCTCGGCGTGGGGGGGTAGCACAGATACGCAGTATTTT
TRBD1,TRBJ2-1,many,TRBV29-1,CSVCPQGGSYNEQFF,TGCAGCGTTTGCCCACAGGGGGGAAGCTACAATGAGCAGTTCTTC
-,TRBJ1-1,few,TRBV5-6,CASSLAAREMNTEAFF,TGTGCCAGCAGCTTGGCAGCCAGGGAGATGAACACTGAAGCTTTCTTT
-,TRBJ1-4,-,TRBV2,CASSPTELGNEKLFF,TGTGCCAGCAGTCCCACAGAATTGGGTAATGAAAAACTGTTTTTT
TRBD1,TRBJ2-7,many,TRBV4-2,CASSQTGYEQYF,TGTGCCAGCAGTCAGACAGGGTACGAGCAGTACTTC
TRBD1,TRBJ2-6,-,TRBV10-3,CAISGLGQGTGANVLTF,TGTGCCATCAGTGGTCTCGGACAGGGGACTGGGGCCAACGTCCTGACTTTC
-,TRBJ2-3,-,TRBV7-3,CASSLSGSGTDTQYF,TGTGCCAGCAGCTTAAGCGGGTCCGGCACAGATACGCAGTATTTT
TRBD1,TRBJ2-3,-,TRBV27,CASSRRDRTRLLTDTQYF,TGTGCCAGCAGTCGCCGGGACAGGACACGACTACTCACAGATACGCAGTATTTT
TRBD1,TRBJ2-7,-,TRBV29-1,CSVSEQGYEQYF,TGCAGCGTTTCCGAACAGGGGTACGAGCAGTACTTC
-,TRBJ2-1,many,TRBV9,CASSVAAYNEQFF,TGTGCCAGCAGCGTAGCGGCCTACAATGAGCAGTTCTTC
TRBD1,TRBJ2-7,-,TRBV3-1,CASSQDRDRTSYEQYF,TGTGCCAGCAGCCAGGACCGGGACAGAACTTCCTACGAGCAGTACTTC
TRBD2,TRBJ2-7,-,TRBV29-1,CSVAGTSGYEQYF,TGCAGCGTCGCCGGGACTAGCGGTTACGAGCAGTACTTC